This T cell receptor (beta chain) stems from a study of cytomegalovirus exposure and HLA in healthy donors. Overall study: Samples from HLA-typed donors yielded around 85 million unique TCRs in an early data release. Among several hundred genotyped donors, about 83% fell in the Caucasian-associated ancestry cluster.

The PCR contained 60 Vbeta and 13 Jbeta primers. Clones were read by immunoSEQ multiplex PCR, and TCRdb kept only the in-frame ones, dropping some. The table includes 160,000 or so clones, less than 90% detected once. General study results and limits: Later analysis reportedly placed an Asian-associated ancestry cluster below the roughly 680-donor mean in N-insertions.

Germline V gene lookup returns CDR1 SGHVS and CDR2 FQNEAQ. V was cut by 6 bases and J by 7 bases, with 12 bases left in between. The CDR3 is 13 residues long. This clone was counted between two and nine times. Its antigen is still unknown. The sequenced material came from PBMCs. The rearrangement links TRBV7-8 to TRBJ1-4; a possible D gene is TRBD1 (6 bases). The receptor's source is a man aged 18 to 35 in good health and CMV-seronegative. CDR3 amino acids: CASSRGAVEKLFF. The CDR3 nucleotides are TGTGCCAGCAGTCGGGGGGCAGTTGAAAAACTGTTTTTT.